This record looks at one TCR beta chain sequence and its context. These data come from a study of breast tumors, draining lymph nodes, adjacent tissues. The V gene lost 3 bases and the J gene lost 9 bases, with 9 bases spanning the gap. Germline V gives CDR1 LNHNV, CDR2 YYDKDF (reference sequence). This CDR3 has 12 amino acids. From the multiplex PCR reads, TCRdb called clonotypes with MiXCR, one entry per CDR3 protein. The sample shows tens of thousands of distinct CDR3 sequences, 35% to 50% of them seen only once. The sequenced material came from breast tumor tissue. This sequence originates from a female donor with breast cancer. Some clones in this sample may be carry-over from other donors' samples. The chain carries TRBV15 and TRBJ2-1; D is unresolved. CDR3 coding DNA: TGTGCCACCAGCAGCGTAACGGGTGAGCAGTTCTTC. This translates into CATSSVTGEQFF. Variable domain in full (rest from reference TRBV15 and TRBJ2-1): DAMVIQNPRYQVTQFGKPVTLSCSQTLNHNVMYWYQQKSSQAPKLLFHYYDKDFNNEADTPDNFQSRRPNTSFCFLDIRSPGLGDTAMYLCATSSVTGEQFFGPGTRLTVL.